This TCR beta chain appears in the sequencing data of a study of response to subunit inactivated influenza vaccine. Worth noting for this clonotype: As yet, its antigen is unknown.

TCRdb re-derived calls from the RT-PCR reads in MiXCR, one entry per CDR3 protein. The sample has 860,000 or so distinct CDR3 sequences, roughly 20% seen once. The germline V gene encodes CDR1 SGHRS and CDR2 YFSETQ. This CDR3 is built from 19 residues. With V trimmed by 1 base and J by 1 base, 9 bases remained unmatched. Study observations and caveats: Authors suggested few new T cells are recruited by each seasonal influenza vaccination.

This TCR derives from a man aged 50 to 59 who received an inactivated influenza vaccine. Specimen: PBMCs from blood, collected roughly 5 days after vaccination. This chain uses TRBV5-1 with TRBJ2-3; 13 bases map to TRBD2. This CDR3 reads CASSLQLAGGRGGTDTQYF. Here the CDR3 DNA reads TGCGCCAGCAGCTTGCAACTAGCGGGAGGGCGAGGAGGCACAGATACGCAGTATTTT.